These T cell receptor beta chains were read from a single sample in a study of Graves' ophthalmopathy and Graves' hyperthyroidism. TCRdb passed the multiplex PCR reads through MiXCR, listing each CDR3 protein once. The sample holds 400,000 to 450,000 distinct CDR3 sequences, over 20% seen once. The sequenced sample was peripheral blood. The receptors shown here come from a woman younger than 35 with stable Graves' hyperthyroidism. CDR3s include the opening cysteine and the closing phenylalanine or tryptophan. A D gene is named only where the DNA matches it firmly. Clone size is not always given. Where it is, it says once, few, many or a class for expanded clones.

clone size,V gene,J gene,D gene,CDR3 DNA,CDR3 protein
many,TRBV5-1,TRBJ2-7,.,TGCGCCAGCAGCTCCCGCCCTCCGGGGGAAATATCCTACGAGCAGTACTTC,CASSSRPPGEISYEQYF
many,TRBV5-1,TRBJ2-5,TRBD2,TGCGCCAGCAGCTTGTTGGAGGGGCGGGGGGAGACCCAGTACTTC,CASSLLEGRGETQYF
.,TRBV13,TRBJ1-1,.,TGTGCCAGCAGTAATGACGGGGAGAACACTGAAGCTTTCTTT,CASSNDGENTEAFF
.,TRBV6-1,TRBJ2-7,TRBD1,TGTGCCAGCGACTCGGGGTCAGGGGGCGCCTACGAGCAGTACTTC,CASDSGSGGAYEQYF
many,TRBV6-5,TRBJ1-2,TRBD1,TGTGCCAGCAGTTACGACGGACAGGGGGCCTATGGCTACACCTTC,CASSYDGQGAYGYTF
many,TRBV18,TRBJ1-1,.,TGTGCCAGCTCACCGCCCGGCAGGCCCGGGGGTAGCGCTGAAGCTTTCTTT,CASSPPGRPGGSAEAFF
many,TRBV30,TRBJ2-2,.,TGTGCCTGGAGTGAAGACACCGGGGAGCTGTTTTTT,CAWSEDTGELFF
many,TRBV7-2,TRBJ1-5,.,TGTGCCAGCAGCTTAGCGCCCAGAGGCGTGGGCAATCAGCCCCAGCATTTT,CASSLAPRGVGNQPQHF
many,TRBV30,TRBJ1-1,.,TGTGCCTGGGCAAGGCGGGTTGGGACTGAAGCTTTCTTT,CAWARRVGTEAFF
few,TRBV6-1,TRBJ1-2,.,TGTGCCAGCAAGTGGGGCTATGGCTACACCTTC,CASKWGYGYTF
many,TRBV7-9,TRBJ2-7,.,TGTGCCAGCAGCTTAGACTATAACGAGCAGTACTTC,CASSLDYNEQYF
many,TRBV6-2/TRBV6-3,TRBJ2-7,TRBD2,TGTGCCAGCAGTTACCTAGCGGGACCCAAGGAGGACGAGCAGTACTTC,CASSYLAGPKEDEQYF
many,TRBV12-3/TRBV12-4,TRBJ1-1,.,TGTGCCAGCAGTTTTTTTGCCGGACGGGGAAAGAACACTGAAGCTTTCTTT,CASSFFAGRGKNTEAFF
many,TRBV6-1,TRBJ2-1,.,TGTGCCAGCAGAGGACTGTGGGATGAGCAGTTCTTC,CASRGLWDEQFF
once,TRBV6-5,TRBJ2-2,.,TGTGCCAGCAGTTACTCGAGAGGTGGGGCCGGGGAGCTGTTTTTT,CASSYSRGGAGELFF
few,TRBV4-2,TRBJ1-2,TRBD1,TGTGCCAGCAGCAACTTCCAGGGGGCCCGGGGATCCGATGGCTACACCTTC,CASSNFQGARGSDGYTF
many,TRBV15,TRBJ2-2,.,TGTGCCACCAGCAGAGGAGTCCTAGGGTGGTCGAACACCGGGGAGCTGTTTTTT,CATSRGVLGWSNTGELFF
many,TRBV30,TRBJ2-2,TRBD1,TGTGCCCGTACAACAGGGGGCGCGAACACCGGGGAGCTGTTTTTT,CARTTGGANTGELFF
few,TRBV28,TRBJ2-7,.,TGTGCCAGCAGTTTCGGGGCTGGCTACGAGCAGTACTTC,CASSFGAGYEQYF
many,TRBV24-1,TRBJ2-7,TRBD1,TGTGCCACCAGTGACCCGGACAGGGTGAACGAGCAGTACTTC,CATSDPDRVNEQYF
few,TRBV12-3/TRBV12-4,TRBJ2-3,.,TGTGCCAGCAGTTTTTCTCCGGTGTGGTACTCGGGCACAGATACGCAGTATTTT,CASSFSPVWYSGTDTQYF
many,TRBV20-1,TRBJ2-5,TRBD1,TGCAGTGCTAGAGACTATCGACAGGGGTACCAAGAGACCCAGTACTTC,CSARDYRQGYQETQYF